This entry lists 28 T cell receptor beta chains sequenced from one sample in a study of identical twins (dated by TCRdb to 2015 to 2016). Libraries were prepared through 5' RACE. The sequencer was an Illumina HiSeq 2000. TCRdb took the public reads, trimmed them with fastp at Q25, ran MiXCR for clone calling and kept in-frame beta chains. CDR3 protein sequences are deduplicated, and each keeps its most common genes and DNA. In this sample the table shows a few hundred thousand distinct CDR3 sequences, more than 9% of which occur a single time. Around 3.1% of the sample is in the top ten clones. These data were also reused for a study on yellow fever vaccine responses in identical twins.

Sequences were obtained from PBMCs. The receptors come from a woman under 30 in good health.

The chain employs TRBV7-2 and TRBJ2-3; TRBD2 might be the D (5 bases). The V gene lost 3 bases and the J gene lost 3 bases, with 10 bases spanning the gap. The V gene's germline CDR1 is SGHTA and CDR2 FQGNSA. This CDR3 comprises 14 residues. CDR3 sequence reads: CASSFGLRTDTQYF. In DNA, the CDR3 is TGTGCCAGCAGCTTCGGACTCAGGACAGATACGCAGTATTTT. Drawing the rest from reference TRBV7-2 and TRBJ2-3, the complete variable domain is GAGVSQSPSNKVTEKGKDVELRCDPISGHTALYWYRQSLGQGLEFLIYFQGNSAPDKSGLPSDRFSAERTGGSVSTLTIQRTQQEDSAVYLCASSFGLRTDTQYFGPGTRLTVL.

This clonotype appeared a few times. V gene TRBV30 combines with J gene TRBJ2-7, with unresolved D. The CDR3 extends over 11 amino acids. Germline values: CDR1 GTSNPN, CDR2 SVGIG (reference sequence). V was clipped by 3 bases and J by 4 bases, with 7 bases between them. DNA of the CDR3: TGTGCCTGGAGGGCTGAATACGAGCAGTACTTC. This translates into CAWRAEYEQYF. Looking up the rest from reference TRBV30 and TRBJ2-7 gives the full variable domain: SQTIHQWPATLVQPVGSPLSLECTVEGTSNPNLYWYRQAAGRGLQLLFYSVGIGQISSEVPQNLSASRPQDRQFILSSKKLLLSDSGFYLCAWRAEYEQYFGPGTRLTVT.

This clonotype appeared a few times. The V gene is TRBV25-1, the J gene TRBJ1-6; no reliable D call. Trimming took 2 bases from V and 7 from J, leaving 12 bases between them. This CDR3 region has 15 residues. Germline-derived CDR1 and CDR2 are MGHDK and SYGVNS. The CDR3 bases are TGTGCCAGCAGTGAAACTGGCAGATTCAATTCACCCCTCCACTTT. This gives the protein CASSETGRFNSPLHF.

This clonotype was recorded a few times. This rearrangement joins TRBV5-1 to TRBJ2-5, with 9 bases identical to TRBD1. CDR1 and CDR2 from the germline V gene are SGHRS and YFSETQ. This CDR3 contains 15 residues. V shed 5 bases, J shed 5 bases, and the junction held 10 bases outside the gene matches. The DNA of the CDR3 is TGCGCCAGCAGACCTACAGGGGGCTTAAGGGAGACCCAGTACTTC. This gives the protein CASRPTGGLRETQYF.

The CDR3 DNA sequence: TGTGCCAGCAATCTTTCCGGCGTGGGGGAGACCCAGTACTTC. Protein sequence: CASNLSGVGETQYF. The chain has TRBV6-1 and TRBJ2-5; D gene ambiguous. Trimming shortened V by 7 bases and J by 5 bases, and 17 bases separated the two germline ends. Germline CDR1 reads MNHNS; CDR2 reads SASEGT. CDR3 length: 14 amino acids.

This chain joins TRBV2 and TRBJ2-7; no definite D call. This CDR3 region has 15 residues. The germline CDR1 and CDR2 sequences are SNHLY and FYNNEI. V lost 5 bases, J lost 6 bases, and 20 bases lay in between. The CDR3 here is CASSPPSGLLGEQYF. The CDR3 DNA is TGTGCCAGCAGTCCGCCCTCTGGGCTTCTCGGCGAGCAGTACTTC.

This clonotype was seen repeatedly, ten times or more. The chain couples TRBV12-3 or TRBV12-4 to TRBJ1-2; D is undetermined. The CDR3 runs to 14 residues. Trimming shortened V by 2 bases and J by 0 bases, and 7 bases separated the two germline ends. The CDR3 here is CASSLLGSNYGYTF. The CDR3, as DNA: TGTGCCAGCAGTTTATTGGGGTCTAACTATGGCTACACCTTC.

This clonotype was found many times. The chain links TRBV6-2 or TRBV6-3 to TRBJ2-5, with 7 bases identical to TRBD2. Germline V gives CDR1 MNHEY, CDR2 SVGEGT. J was trimmed by 0 bases and V by 7 bases; bases with no gene match: 5. This CDR3 has 14 residues. CDR3 sequence: CASKERGNQETQYF. The DNA of the CDR3 is TGTGCCAGCAAGGAGCGGGGAAACCAAGAGACCCAGTACTTC.

This clonotype has a handful of counts. The V gene is TRBV28, the J gene TRBJ2-1; 8 bases are a match to TRBD2. Germline values: CDR1 MDHEN, CDR2 SYDVKM. Germline trimming cut 8 bases from V and 4 bases from J; bases unmatched to any gene: 7. The CDR3 loop spans 14 amino acids. CDR3 protein: CASHRGGQYNEQFF. The DNA of the CDR3 is TGTGCCAGCCACCGGGGGGGGCAATACAATGAGCAGTTCTTC.

This clonotype has only a few counts. The chain carries TRBV7-9 and TRBJ2-3; TRBD2 agrees at 11 bases. This CDR3 comprises 17 residues. The germline CDR1 and CDR2 sequences are SEHNR and FQNEAQ (reference sequence). V was clipped by 2 bases and J by 2 bases; unmatched bases: 6. In DNA form, the CDR3 reads TGTGCCAGCAGCTTAACGTTGGGACTAGCGGACACAGATACGCAGTATTTT. This gives the protein CASSLTLGLADTDTQYF.

This clonotype was counted between two and nine times. This rearrangement joins TRBV7-9 to TRBJ2-2, with a possible D match to TRBD1 (7 bases). Germline V gene lookup returns CDR1 SEHNR and CDR2 FQNEAQ (reference sequence). V shed 4 bases and J shed 4 bases, with 19 bases lying between them. The CDR3 loop spans 17 amino acids. This CDR3 reads CASSSALGQGGTGELFF. The CDR3 DNA reads as TGTGCCAGCAGCTCGGCCCTGGGGCAGGGGGGCACCGGGGAGCTGTTTTTT. The variable domain in full, completed from reference TRBV7-9 and TRBJ2-2, reads DTGVSQNPRHKITKRGQNVTFRCDPISEHNRLYWYRQTLGQGPEFLTYFQNEAQLEKSRLLSDRFSAERPKGSFSTLEIQRTEQGDSAMYLCASSSALGQGGTGELFFGEGSRLTVL.

The rearrangement uses TRBV4-3 and TRBJ2-5; 8 nucleotides agree with TRBD1. V gave up 1 base and J gave up 1 base; unmatched junction bases: 5. Germline-derived CDR1 and CDR2 are LGHNA and YSLEER. The CDR3 extends over 16 amino acids. CDR3 coding DNA: TGCGCCAGCAGCCAAGGGACAGGGTTAGGCCAAGAGACCCAGTACTTC. Protein sequence: CASSQGTGLGQETQYF.

This sequence joins TRBV7-6 and TRBJ2-5; D not resolved. The CDR3 contains 13 residues. With 4 bases removed from V and 5 bases from J, the gap between germline ends came to 11 bases. Germline CDR1 is SGHVS and CDR2 is FNYEAQ. Here the CDR3 DNA reads TGTGCCAGCAGCTACCGTGTGGAGGAGACCCAGTACTTC. Translated: CASSYRVEETQYF.

This clonotype was counted ten times or more. The chain joins TRBV6-2 or TRBV6-3 to TRBJ2-3, with TRBD2 matching over 13 bases. After removal of 5 bases from V and 6 bases from J, the junction contained 5 bases not matched to a gene. Germline V CDR1 and CDR2: MNHEY, SVGEGT. This CDR3 region has 15 residues. The CDR3 region is CASSATSGGPDTQYF. As DNA, the CDR3 is TGTGCCAGCAGTGCGACTAGCGGGGGGCCGGATACGCAGTATTTT.

This clonotype was detected many times. The V call is TRBV19, the J call TRBJ2-3; D perhaps matches TRBD1 (5 bases). Trimming took 6 bases from V and 1 from J, leaving 8 bases between them. CDR1 LNHDA and CDR2 SQIVND come from the germline V gene (reference sequence). The CDR3 is made up of 13 amino acids. CDR3: CASRKTGTDTQYF. The CDR3 bases are TGTGCCAGTAGGAAGACAGGCACAGATACGCAGTATTTT.

The gene calls are TRBV10-3 and TRBJ2-3, with D tentatively TRBD1 (5 bases). The V and J ends lost 4 bases and 8 bases respectively, with 19 bases between them. CDR1 ENHRY and CDR2 SYGVKD come from the germline V gene. This CDR3 comprises 15 residues. CDR3: CAISGQEQAVGTQYF. The CDR3 DNA is TGTGCCATCAGTGGCCAAGAACAGGCAGTAGGTACGCAGTATTTT.

This clonotype showed up many times. The V gene is TRBV7-9, the J gene TRBJ2-3; 8 bases line up with TRBD1. The V segment lost 1 base and the J segment 1 base; nucleotides outside the gene matches: 4. Germline V CDR1 and CDR2: SEHNR, FQNEAQ (reference sequence). The CDR3 contains 16 residues. DNA of the CDR3: TGTGCCAGCAGCTTAGAAATGGACAGGGGCACAGATACGCAGTATTTT. Translation gives CASSLEMDRGTDTQYF.

In its sample, this clonotype was seen many times. This chain joins TRBV27 and TRBJ2-3; 9 bases align to TRBD2. This CDR3 region has 15 residues. CDR1 and CDR2 (germline): MNHEY, SMNVEV (reference sequence). Trimming at V came to 3 bases and at J to 2 bases, leaving 3 bases not matched to a gene. The CDR3 region is CASSFASGITDTQYF. CDR3 nucleotides: TGTGCCAGCAGTTTTGCTAGCGGGATCACAGATACGCAGTATTTT.

This clonotype was counted a few times. The V call is TRBV7-2, the J call TRBJ2-2; D gene ambiguous. Per germline, CDR1 SGHTA and CDR2 FQGNSA. The CDR3 has 16 amino acids. Trimming shortened V by 8 bases and J by 4 bases, and 20 bases separated the two germline ends. The CDR3 DNA reads TGTGCCAGCTCCACGTACGGTGCCGGTCCCACCGGGGAGCTGTTTTTT. It translates to CASSTYGAGPTGELFF.

This clonotype has ten or more counts. The chain combines TRBV12-3 or TRBV12-4 with TRBJ2-5, with TRBD2 identical over 11 bases. V trimming: 5 bases; J trimming: 3 bases; junction bases outside the gene matches: 5. CDR3 length: 15 residues. This CDR3 reads CASSHHSGGEETQYF. As DNA, the CDR3 is TGTGCCAGCAGTCACCATAGCGGGGGGGAAGAGACCCAGTACTTC.

At least ten counts were recorded for this clonotype. The chain employs TRBV4-1 and TRBJ2-7; D not resolved. From germline, CDR1 is MGHRA and CDR2 YSYEKL. V was cut by 6 bases and J by 3 bases, with 18 bases left in between. The CDR3 spans 15 residues. The CDR3 DNA reads TGCGCCAGCAGTACCCAAATAGAGGAAAACTACGAGCAGTACTTC. This codes for CASSTQIEENYEQYF.

This clonotype has a single count. The rearrangement links TRBV10-2 to TRBJ1-1, with TRBD1 as a possible D gene (6 bases). CDR3 size: 16 residues. Looked up from germline, CDR1 is WSHSY and CDR2 is SAAADI. V lost 6 bases and J lost 3, with 20 bases in between. The CDR3 sequence is CASRKTQTGSDTEAFF. DNA of the CDR3: TGCGCCAGCAGGAAAACCCAGACAGGTTCGGACACTGAAGCTTTCTTT.

The chain combines TRBV24-1 with TRBJ2-3; tentative D call: TRBD2 (7 bases). Germline V gene sequence: CDR1 KGHDR, CDR2 SFDVKD. CDR3 length: 14 amino acids. The chain's CDR3 is CAAGGGGGTDTQYF. DNA of the CDR3: TGTGCGGCCGGCGGGGGAGGGGGGACAGATACGCAGTATTTT.

Many counts were recorded for this clonotype. This chain joins TRBV3-1 and TRBJ2-1, with D unclear. The CDR3 sequence is 15 residues long. V lost 1 base, J lost 8 bases, and 15 bases lay in between. CDR1 LGHDT and CDR2 YNNKEL come from the germline V gene (reference sequence). The CDR3 nucleotides read TGTGCCAGCAGCCAAGTCCCGAAGGCCCCCGATGAGCAGTTCTTC. Residues: CASSQVPKAPDEQFF.

In its sample, this clonotype was seen a few times. The genes are TRBV20-1 and TRBJ2-3, with D perhaps assigned TRBD1 or TRBD2 (6 bases each). CDR3 length: 15 residues. Germline lookup yields CDR1 DFQATT and CDR2 SNEGSKA (reference sequence). V gave up 2 bases and J gave up 4 bases, with 16 bases separating them. Here the CDR3 reads CSARLGGMGADTQYF. CDR3 coding DNA: TGCAGTGCTAGACTCGGGGGCATGGGAGCAGATACGCAGTATTTT.

This clonotype showed up many times. The V call is TRBV5-1, the J call TRBJ2-1; 7 bases are shared with TRBD1. V dropped 2 bases and J dropped 4; count of bases not matched to a gene: 6. Germline CDR1 and CDR2: SGHRS and YFSETQ. The CDR3 totals 15 residues. The CDR3 reads CASSLTGDEYNEQFF. DNA of the CDR3: TGCGCCAGCAGCTTAACAGGGGACGAATACAATGAGCAGTTCTTC.

This clonotype turned up a few times. The V call is TRBV7-9, the J call TRBJ2-3; 9 bases fit TRBD2. Losses at the gene ends were 6 bases for V and 0 bases for J; bases not matched to a gene: 10. The CDR3 runs 17 residues. CDR1 and CDR2 (germline): SEHNR, FQNEAQ (reference sequence). Here the CDR3 reads CASSSKETSGSTDTQYF. CDR3 nucleotide sequence: TGTGCCAGCAGTTCGAAGGAGACTAGCGGAAGCACAGATACGCAGTATTTT. Supplemented by reference TRBV7-9 and TRBJ2-3, the full variable domain reads DTGVSQNPRHKITKRGQNVTFRCDPISEHNRLYWYRQTLGQGPEFLTYFQNEAQLEKSRLLSDRFSAERPKGSFSTLEIQRTEQGDSAMYLCASSSKETSGSTDTQYFGPGTRLTVL.

There are many counts of this clonotype. This chain connects TRBV28 to TRBJ1-1; D gene unclear. This CDR3 region has 11 residues. Trimming removed 6 bases at V and 4 bases at J, with 6 bases between. Per the germline V gene, CDR1 is MDHEN and CDR2 is SYDVKM. The DNA of the CDR3 is TGTGCCAGCAGGGCGGGCACTGAAGCTTTCTTT. It encodes CASRAGTEAFF.